One sample yielded the 8 T cell receptor beta chains listed below, sequenced in a study of CD8+CD57+ T cells in acquired aplastic anemia. TCR beta VDJ and CDR3 profiles were obtained from a genomic DNA template. TCRdb reanalysed the reads using MiXCR and keeps one entry per CDR3 protein. The sample lists about 190,000 distinct CDR3 sequences, roughly half occurring once. The sample taken for sequencing was sorted CD4+, CD8+, or CD8+CD57+ T cells (not recorded which) from PBMCs. The origin of the receptors is a human donor in good health, serving as a control.

This clonotype was seen many times. CDR3 sequence (DNA): TGTGCCAGCAGCTTGTCCGAAGGAGCTTTTGGGGCCAACGTCCTGACTTTC. Translating gives CASSLSEGAFGANVLTF. The chain recombines TRBV7-6 with TRBJ2-6; D is ambiguous. Germline values: CDR1 SGHVS, CDR2 FNYEAQ. The V end was cut by 3 bases, the J end by 3 bases, with 15 bases between. The CDR3 length is 17 residues.

This clonotype showed up many times. V is TRBV7-2 and J is TRBJ1-2; tentative D call: TRBD1 (6 bases). In germline, CDR1 is SGHTA, CDR2 FQGNSA. CDR3 length equals 15 residues. Trimming removed 5 bases from V and 4 bases from J, with 17 bases in between. The chain's CDR3 is CASSTSTGFAYGYTF. CDR3 coding DNA: TGTGCCAGCAGCACCTCTACAGGGTTTGCCTATGGCTACACCTTC.

This clonotype was recorded many times. The chain employs TRBV7-8 and TRBJ2-5; D may be TRBD1 (5 bases). The CDR3 is 16 amino acids. Germline loops: CDR1 SGHVS, CDR2 FQNEAQ. Trimming removed 6 bases from V and 1 base from J, with 18 bases in between. This CDR3 reads CASSWKGRRAQETQYF. DNA of the CDR3: TGTGCCAGCAGTTGGAAGGGGCGCAGAGCCCAAGAGACCCAGTACTTC.

The chain carries TRBV20-1 and TRBJ2-7; D is uncertain. The CDR3 runs 14 residues. The germline gives CDR1 DFQATT, CDR2 SNEGSKA (reference sequence). The V gene lost 1 base and the J gene lost 3 bases, with 13 bases spanning the gap. Here the CDR3 reads CSARGAGNDYEQYF. The CDR3 bases are TGCAGTGCTAGAGGGGCAGGCAACGACTACGAGCAGTACTTC.

The rearrangement links TRBV20-1 to TRBJ2-7, with D possibly being TRBD2 (5 bases). Between the trimmed V and J ends, which lost 3 bases and 2 bases, there was a span of 5 bases. CDR3 length: 11 amino acids. Germline loops: CDR1 DFQATT, CDR2 SNEGSKA (reference sequence). CDR3 nucleotide sequence: TGCAGTGCTAGCGGGACCTACGAGCAGTACTTC. This gives the protein CSASGTYEQYF.

This clonotype appeared many times. The chain combines TRBV4-2 with TRBJ2-5; 7 positions agree with TRBD1. In germline, CDR1 is LGHNA, CDR2 YNFKEQ. The CDR3 covers 16 residues. Trimming removed 1 base from V and 1 base from J; junction bases left unmatched: 6. CDR3 residues: CASSQVTGQSQETQYF. In nucleotides, the CDR3 is TGTGCCAGCAGCCAAGTGACAGGGCAAAGCCAAGAGACCCAGTACTTC.

This clonotype occurred a few times. The junction shows a germline mismatch at one end, possibly a read error. The V call is TRBV2, the J call TRBJ2-7; possibly TRBD1 or TRBD2 for D (5 bases each). The CDR3 has 8 residues. Looked up from germline, CDR1 is SNHLY and CDR2 is FYNNEI. CDR3 loop: CASSEGTF. The CDR3 DNA is TGTGCCAGCAGCGAGGGGACCTTC.

This clonotype was detected many times. The chain has TRBV19 and TRBJ2-1; 8 nucleotides align to TRBD2. V trimming: 5 bases; J trimming: 5 bases; junction bases outside the gene matches: 8. The CDR3 is 15 residues long. Per germline, CDR1 LNHDA and CDR2 SQIVND (reference sequence). In DNA, the CDR3 is TGTGCCAGTAGTTCCTTTAGCGGGGCTCACAATGAGCAGTTCTTC. Its protein product is CASSSFSGAHNEQFF.